A selection of T cell receptor beta chains follows, all from one sample in a study of blood T cells in healthy people across ages. TCRdb itself ran the 5' RACE reads through MiXCR, one entry per CDR3 protein. The sample comprises 1.4 million or so distinct CDR3 sequences, 42% of which are singletons, and approximately 4% rests with the top ten. Sequencing used blood. The origin of the receptors is a woman younger than 30 in good health. Both conserved end residues are part of each CDR3. A D gene is named only where the DNA matches it firmly. Part of the rows lack a size; the others show once, few, many or a class for expanded clones.

V gene	J gene	clone size	D gene	CDR3 protein	CDR3 DNA
TRBV29-1	TRBJ1-1	few	.	CSVLGGLGTEAFF	TGCAGCGTTCTGGGGGGGTTGGGCACTGAAGCTTTCTTT
TRBV20-1	TRBJ2-5	.	.	CSARDWRYGETQYF	TGCAGTGCTAGAGATTGGAGGTACGGAGAGACCCAGTACTTC
TRBV3-1	TRBJ2-5	.	.	CASRNRARKETQYF	TGTGCCAGCAGAAACAGAGCCCGAAAGGAGACCCAGTACTTC
TRBV7-2	TRBJ2-3	.	TRBD2	CASSLGAGGPDTQYF	TGTGCCAGCAGCTTAGGAGCGGGGGGCCCAGATACGCAGTATTTT
TRBV4-3	TRBJ2-7	few	.	CASSQAPQGYEQYF	TGCGCCAGCAGCCAAGCCCCGCAGGGCTACGAGCAGTACTTC
TRBV28	TRBJ2-7	.	TRBD2	CASSPGTSGRFYEQYF	TGTGCCAGCAGTCCCGGGACTAGCGGGAGATTCTACGAGCAGTACTTC
TRBV12-3/TRBV12-4	TRBJ2-1	.	.	CASGFYGNEQFF	TGTGCCAGCGGATTCTACGGAAATGAGCAGTTCTTC
TRBV29-1	TRBJ2-1	.	.	CSDLGGTAEQFF	TGCAGCGACCTAGGAGGGACCGCGGAGCAGTTCTTC
TRBV27	TRBJ2-1	few	.	CASSLLKDNEQFF	TGTGCCAGCAGTTTATTGAAGGACAATGAGCAGTTCTTC
TRBV13	TRBJ2-2	.	.	CASSSKETDNTGELFF	TGTGCCAGCAGCTCAAAGGAGACGGATAACACCGGGGAGCTGTTTTTT
TRBV28	TRBJ2-1	many	.	CASTGVINEQFF	TGTGCCAGCACGGGGGTGATCAATGAGCAGTTCTTC
TRBV7-9	TRBJ1-1	few	TRBD1	CASSTQGYTEAFF	TGTGCCAGCAGCACACAGGGGTACACTGAAGCTTTCTTT
TRBV5-6	TRBJ1-4	.	.	CASSLRGRKLFF	TGTGCCAGCAGCCTCCGGGGGAGAAAACTGTTTTTT
TRBV29-1	TRBJ2-7	.	.	CSVETETSYEQYF	TGCAGCGTTGAAACCGAGACATCCTACGAGCAGTACTTC
TRBV27	TRBJ1-2	few	.	CASSLSSGANYGYTF	TGTGCCAGCAGTTTGTCCTCGGGGGCCAACTATGGCTACACCTTC
TRBV15	TRBJ1-2	.	TRBD1	CATSEGAKDGYTF	TGTGCCACCAGCGAGGGGGCGAAGGATGGCTACACCTTC
TRBV3-1	TRBJ1-1	.	.	CASGRRDTEAFF	TGTGCCAGCGGGAGAAGGGACACTGAAGCTTTCTTT
TRBV4-3	TRBJ2-3	.	.	CASSQSGPATDTQYF	TGCGCCAGCAGCCAATCTGGCCCGGCAACAGATACGCAGTATTTT
TRBV7-9	TRBJ2-7	.	.	CASSLASGIEQYF	TGTGCCAGCAGCTTAGCGTCCGGGATCGAGCAGTACTTC
TRBV29-1	TRBJ2-7	.	TRBD2	CSVSGLARYEQYF	TGCAGCGTTTCGGGACTAGCGCGCTACGAGCAGTACTTC
TRBV5-1	TRBJ1-4	.	.	CASSLDFTTTNEKLFF	TGCGCCAGCAGCTTGGACTTCACCACAACTAATGAAAAACTGTTTTTT
TRBV12-3/TRBV12-4	TRBJ1-1	.	.	CASSARGATEAFF	TGTGCCAGCAGCGCGAGGGGAGCCACTGAAGCTTTCTTT
TRBV29-1	TRBJ1-5	few	TRBD1	CSVGWTGDSNQPQHF	TGCAGCGTTGGGTGGACAGGGGACAGCAATCAGCCCCAGCATTTT
TRBV7-2	TRBJ2-1	.	.	CASSLGLVGNEQFF	TGTGCCAGCAGCTTAGGACTAGTGGGGAATGAGCAGTTCTTC
TRBV7-9	TRBJ2-3	.	TRBD1	CASSAPTGGVTDTQYF	TGTGCCAGCAGCGCACCCACAGGGGGTGTCACAGATACGCAGTATTTT